This T cell receptor (beta chain) stems from a study of T cell repertoires in cytomegalovirus infection. Germline V gene lookup returns CDR1 SGHNT and CDR2 YYREEE (reference sequence). This CDR3 is 13 amino acids long. The V end lost 2 bases, the J end lost 9 bases, and 12 bases lay between the germline ends. In the case of this clonotype: Its matching antigen is unknown.

In TCRdb, the reads were re-called with MiXCR into one record per CDR3 protein. The sample yields 600,000 to 800,000 distinct CDR3 sequences, roughly a quarter seen once. Whole-study results and caveats: What dominated the ex vivo response were HLA-C-restricted CMV-specific TCR beta clonotypes.

Source material: CD8+ T cells from PBMCs. The V call is TRBV5-4, the J call TRBJ1-5, with D perhaps TRBD1 (6 bases). This receptor was obtained from a human donor in good health (CMV status not recorded). Some clones in this sample may be carry-over from other donors' samples. DNA of the CDR3: TGTGCCAGCAGCTTAGGGGGTGGTCCGCCCCAGCATTTT. This codes for CASSLGGGPPQHF.